A selection of T cell receptor beta chains follows, all from one sample in a study of siplizumab effects on memory and regulatory T cells. TCRdb's copy holds only in-frame clones and misses some; the assay was immunoSEQ multiplex PCR. The sample has 100,000 or so clones; about nine tenths are singletons. Sequenced input: CD4+ T cells sorted from blood. The origin of the receptors is a human donor in good health. Some clones in this sample may be carry-over from other donors' samples. CDR3s include the opening cysteine and the closing phenylalanine or tryptophan. Each record gives: clone size, D gene, V gene, J gene, CDR3 DNA, CDR3 protein. The D gene is left open where the match is weak. Size is omitted from some rows. Given values are once, few, many or a class for expanded clones.

>.|TRBD1|TRBV5-6|TRBJ1-5
TGTGCCAGCAGCTTGACAGGGGTAGGCAATCAGCCCCAGCATTTT
CASSLTGVGNQPQHF
>.|.|TRBV27|TRBJ2-5
TGTGCCAGCAGCCGGGACTTCAAAGAGACCCAGTACTTC
CASSRDFKETQYF
>.|.|TRBV27|TRBJ1-5
TGTGCCAGCAGTTTACAGGGGACTTATCAGCCCCAGCATTTT
CASSLQGTYQPQHF
>.|TRBD1|TRBV5-1|TRBJ1-1
TGCGCCAGCAGCTCGGACAGGGTAGTGGCTTTCTTT
CASSSDRVVAFF
>few|.|TRBV28|TRBJ1-1
TGTGCCAGCAGTTTAGGTCTAAGGGGGAACACTGAAGCTTTCTTT
CASSLGLRGNTEAFF
>.|TRBD2|TRBV11-1|TRBJ2-2
TGTGCCAGCAGCAGCGGACTAGCGGGCACCGGGGAGCTGTTTTTT
CASSSGLAGTGELFF
>once|TRBD1|TRBV18|TRBJ1-2
TGTGCCAGCTCACCGGGGACAGGCGGTTTGGACTATGGCTACACCTTC
CASSPGTGGLDYGYTF
>.|.|TRBV9|TRBJ1-2
TGTGCCAGCAGCAGGGACAACTATGGCTACACCTTC
CASSRDNYGYTF
>.|TRBD2|TRBV7-2|TRBJ2-1
TGTGCCAGCAGCTTAGAAGGGGGTCTAGCGGGGCACAATGAGCAGTTCTTC
CASSLEGGLAGHNEQFF
>.|TRBD1|TRBV30|TRBJ1-5
TGTGCCTGGAGTGGACAGGGTCGTCAGCCCCAGCATTTT
CAWSGQGRQPQHF
>.|TRBD1|TRBV18|TRBJ2-7
TGTGCCAGCTCACCAAAGGACAGGGGACTCTACGAGCAGTACTTC
CASSPKDRGLYEQYF
>.|.|TRBV5-1|TRBJ2-7
TGCGCCAGCAGCTTGGAGGTTACCCGGGCAAAATCCTACGAGCAGTACTTC
CASSLEVTRAKSYEQYF
>.|.|TRBV28|TRBJ1-1
TGTGCCAGCAGTTTACGGGGGTGGAACACTGAAGCTTTCTTT
CASSLRGWNTEAFF
>once|.|TRBV2|TRBJ2-1
TGTGCCAGCAACAGACTAGTAAATGAGCAGTTCTTC
CASNRLVNEQFF
>.|.|TRBV6-1|TRBJ1-1
TGTGCCAGCAGTGAAGTCTACACTGAAGCTTTCTTT
CASSEVYTEAFF
>.|.|TRBV20-1|TRBJ2-5
TGCAGTGCTGGCCTTGGAGAGACCCAGTACTTC
CSAGLGETQYF
>once|.|TRBV29-1|TRBJ1-4
TGCAGCGCATCGACGGAGGGTTTTGAAAAACTGTTTTTT
CSASTEGFEKLFF
>once|.|TRBV2|TRBJ2-7
TGTGCCAGTTCAGGCGGCACCACAGCTTTCTACGAGCAGTACTTC
CASSGGTTAFYEQYF
>.|.|TRBV6-1|TRBJ1-6
TGTGCCAGCAGTGGGGGGGCCCGTAGCTCCTATAATTCACCCCTCCACTTT
CASSGGARSSYNSPLHF
>.|.|TRBV29-1|TRBJ1-4
TGCAGCGTTGATCGGACAGCCGACGGTGAGATGTTTTTT
CSVDRTADGEMFF
>.|TRBD2|TRBV28|TRBJ2-3
TGTGCCAGCCAGAGGGTGGAAGGGACCGGGACTAGCGGGAGGGCGATCCGGAGCACAGATACGCAGTATTTT
CASQRVEGTGTSGRAIRSTDTQYF
>.|TRBD1|TRBV19|TRBJ2-7
TGTGCCAGTAGTATTGAGGGGGCAGGGAAAACCGAGCAGTACTTC
CASSIEGAGKTEQYF
>.|TRBD1|TRBV18|TRBJ2-6
TGTGCCAGCTCTAAACGGGACAGGGGGCTTTCTGGGGCCAACGTCCTGACTTTC
CASSKRDRGLSGANVLTF
>.|.|TRBV18|TRBJ1-5
TGTGCCAGCTCACCACTCTACGCGGGCTATCAGCCCCAGCATTTT
CASSPLYAGYQPQHF
>.|.|TRBV21-1|TRBJ1-5
TGTGCCAGCAGCAAAGCTACAGGTCGACTGGGCTTCAATCAGCCCCAGCATTTT
CASSKATGRLGFNQPQHF
>.|TRBD1|TRBV27|TRBJ1-4
TGTGCCAGCAGTTCCCATATCTTCGGACAGGGGGGAATGAAAAAACTGTTTTTT
CASSSHIFGQGGMKKLFF
>.|.|TRBV2|TRBJ1-2
TGTGCCAGCAGTGTGAGCGGTGAAGCGGGAGGCTACACCTTC
CASSVSGEAGGYTF
>.|.|TRBV28|TRBJ1-3
TGTGCCAGCAGTTTATATGGAAACACCATATATTTT
CASSLYGNTIYF
>.|TRBD2|TRBV11-2|TRBJ2-1
TGTGCCAGCAGCCCCCGACTAGCGGGAGCAAACAATGAGCAGTTCTTC
CASSPRLAGANNEQFF
>once|.|TRBV5-1|TRBJ2-3
TGCGCCAGCAGCTTGGTTACCTCGGCGGATACGCAGTATTTT
CASSLVTSADTQYF
>once|TRBD1|TRBV7-8|TRBJ1-1
TGTGCCAGCAGCAAGGACAGGGCCGGGGTTGAAGCTTTCTTT
CASSKDRAGVEAFF
>.|.|TRBV25-1|TRBJ1-6
TGTGCCAGCAGGCTAACGGCGGATGGCTCACCCCTCCACTTT
CASRLTADGSPLHF
>.|TRBD1|TRBV30|TRBJ2-1
TGTGCCTGGAAACCCTGGACAACAGGGGGTGAGCAGTTCTTC
CAWKPWTTGGEQFF
>.|.|TRBV20-1|TRBJ2-3
TGCAGTGCCCCCAGGGCGCAGTATTTT
CSAPRAQYF
>.|TRBD1|TRBV6-5|TRBJ1-1
TGTGCCAGCAGAAGGGGGCTGTACACTGAAGCTTTCTTT
CASRRGLYTEAFF
>few|.|TRBV11-2|TRBJ1-5
TGTGCCAGCAGCTTAGATCGGGTGCAGCCCCAGCATTTT
CASSLDRVQPQHF
>.|.|TRBV29-1|TRBJ2-7
TGCAGCGTGGGGGATGCAGGGTTTGGCGAGCAGTACTTC
CSVGDAGFGEQYF
>.|.|TRBV6-5|TRBJ1-1
TGTGCCAGCAGAGAGGACAGACAAACTGAAGCTTTCTTT
CASREDRQTEAFF
>.|.|TRBV15|TRBJ2-3
TGTGCCACCAGCAGGCCGGGACTGCCGCAGTATTTT
CATSRPGLPQYF
>.|TRBD2|TRBV2|TRBJ2-1
TGTGCCAGCAGCCTGGGACTAGCGGGAGGCAATGAGCAGTTCTTC
CASSLGLAGGNEQFF
>.|.|TRBV2|TRBJ1-6
TGTGCCAGCAGTGAAGGAGGAAATTCACCCCTCCACTTT
CASSEGGNSPLHF
>.|TRBD2|TRBV11-2|TRBJ2-3
TGTGCCAGCAGCGCAAGGACTAGCGGATTTGGGGCTAGCACAGATACGCAGTATTTT
CASSARTSGFGASTDTQYF
>.|.|TRBV7-9|TRBJ2-2
TGTGCCAGCAGCTTAGCAGGGGCTGAGGAGCTGTTTTTT
CASSLAGAEELFF
>.|.|TRBV6-5|TRBJ2-7
TGTGCCAGCAAGGCGGAAAAGCCCTACGAGCAGTACTTC
CASKAEKPYEQYF
>.|.|TRBV27|TRBJ2-5
TGTGCCAGCAGTGCCAAAACAGGTGGTGGGACCCAGTACTTC
CASSAKTGGGTQYF
>.|TRBD2|TRBV19|TRBJ2-5
TGTGCCAGTAGTAGAGCTAGCGGGGTAGGGAAGACCCAGTACTTC
CASSRASGVGKTQYF
>once|TRBD2|TRBV5-6|TRBJ2-1
TGTGCCAGCAGTTCTTTAGCGGGATACAATGAGCAGTTCTTC
CASSSLAGYNEQFF
>.|.|TRBV5-4|TRBJ2-3
TGTGCCAGCAGCTTGGGGGGAGGTCGCACAGATACGCAGTATTTT
CASSLGGGRTDTQYF
>once|.|TRBV7-8|TRBJ2-3
TGTGCCAGCAGCTTAGAGGCGGGCCGCACAGATACGCAGTATTTT
CASSLEAGRTDTQYF
>.|TRBD1|TRBV11-1|TRBJ1-1
TGTGCCAGCAGCACGCGACAGGGATTTTTGGCTTTCTTT
CASSTRQGFLAFF
>.|.|TRBV30|TRBJ2-2
TGTGCCTGGAGTATTGGTTTCACCGGGGAGCTGTTTTTT
CAWSIGFTGELFF
>.|.|TRBV7-9|TRBJ2-3
TGTGCCCGACCGGGACGAAGCACAGATACGCAGTATTTT
CARPGRSTDTQYF
>once|TRBD2|TRBV9|TRBJ2-2
TGTGCCAGCAGCGTTACTAGCGGGAGGAACACCGGGGAGCTGTTTTTT
CASSVTSGRNTGELFF
>.|.|TRBV7-3|TRBJ1-4
TGTGCCAGCAGCTCGTTGGGGGTACGGGAAAAACTGTTTTTT
CASSSLGVREKLFF
>few|TRBD1|TRBV2|TRBJ2-7
TGTGCCAGCAATAAAATCAGGGACAGGGGAGCTGAGCAGTACTTC
CASNKIRDRGAEQYF
>.|.|TRBV19|TRBJ1-4
TGTGCCAGTAGTATCTCCAGGGTTGATGAAAAACTGTTTTTT
CASSISRVDEKLFF
>.|TRBD1|TRBV18|TRBJ1-6
TGTGCCAGCTCAACCGGGACAGCCAATTCACCCCTCCACTTT
CASSTGTANSPLHF